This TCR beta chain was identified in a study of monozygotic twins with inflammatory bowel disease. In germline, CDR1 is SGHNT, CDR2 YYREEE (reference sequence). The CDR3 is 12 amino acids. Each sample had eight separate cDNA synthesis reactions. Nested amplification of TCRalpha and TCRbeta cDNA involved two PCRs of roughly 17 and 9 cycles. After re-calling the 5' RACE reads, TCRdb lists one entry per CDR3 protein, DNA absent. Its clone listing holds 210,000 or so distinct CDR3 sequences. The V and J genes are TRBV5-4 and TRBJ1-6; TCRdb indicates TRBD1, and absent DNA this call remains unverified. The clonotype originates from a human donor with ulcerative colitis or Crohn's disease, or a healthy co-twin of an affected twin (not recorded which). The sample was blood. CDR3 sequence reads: CASTRGNSPLHF.